Each of the 14 T cell receptor beta chains below was sequenced from the same sample in a study of cytomegalovirus exposure and HLA in healthy donors. Sequencing used immunoSEQ multiplex PCR; TCRdb keeps in-frame clones, though not all of them. The sample records 250,000 to 400,000 clones, around 90% being singletons. The sequenced material came from PBMCs. The receptors shown here come from a man between 25 and 39 years old in good health and CMV-seronegative.

The chain uses TRBV4-1 and TRBJ2-2; 11 nucleotides match TRBD1. CDR3 length: 19 residues. V was clipped by 1 base and J by 1 base; unmatched bases: 8. Looked up from germline, CDR1 is MGHRA and CDR2 is YSYEKL. This chain's CDR3 is CASSQGTGGARENTGELFF. CDR3 bases: TGCGCCAGCAGCCAAGGGACAGGGGGCGCGCGGGAGAACACCGGGGAGCTGTTTTTT.

The sample holds one count of this clone. The rearrangement uses TRBV10-1 and TRBJ2-1; the D gene is possibly TRBD2 (5 bases). The CDR3 sequence is 13 residues long. V was cut by 4 bases and J by 8 bases, with 12 bases left in between. Germline loops: CDR1 WNHNN, CDR2 SYGVQD (reference sequence). CDR3 nucleotides: TGCGCCAGCAGTGGAGCGGCTCACGATGAGCAGTTCTTC. It yields the protein CASSGAAHDEQFF.

V is TRBV9 and J is TRBJ2-3, with 8 bases fitting TRBD2. Germline V gives CDR1 SGDLS, CDR2 YYNGEE. This CDR3 comprises 17 residues. Trimming at V came to 0 bases and at J to 2 bases, leaving 8 bases not matched to a gene. Here the CDR3 reads CASSVEASGGYTDTQYF. The DNA for the CDR3 is TGTGCCAGCAGCGTAGAGGCGAGCGGGGGTTACACAGATACGCAGTATTTT. The full variable domain, in which reference TRBV9 and TRBJ2-3 provide the parts outside the CDR3, is DSGVTQTPKHLITATGQRVTLRCSPRSGDLSVYWYQQSLDQGLQFLIQYYNGEERAKGNILERFSAQQFPDLHSELNLSSLELGDSALYFCASSVEASGGYTDTQYFGPGTRLTVL.

The chain joins TRBV19 to TRBJ2-3; 9 bases agree with TRBD1. Germline CDR1 and CDR2: LNHDA and SQIVND (reference sequence). V lost 5 bases, J lost 2 bases, and 8 bases stayed unmatched. CDR3 length: 16 amino acids. The DNA of the CDR3 is TGTGCCAGTAGTCGGAACACAGGGGGCTTCACAGATACGCAGTATTTT. Translated, it gives CASSRNTGGFTDTQYF.

V gene TRBV19 combines with J gene TRBJ1-2; the match to TRBD1 covers 7 bases. This CDR3 spans 15 amino acids. V was pared by 4 bases and J by 4 bases, with 9 bases of the junction left unmatched. Germline values: CDR1 LNHDA, CDR2 SQIVND (reference sequence). The chain's CDR3 is CASSNATGRGYGYTF. The CDR3 nucleotides read TGTGCCAGTAGTAACGCGACAGGGCGCGGCTATGGCTACACCTTC.

This clone was found once. The chain combines TRBV7-9 with TRBJ1-4, with TRBD1 identical over 7 bases. V lost 1 base to trimming and J lost 3 bases; unmatched junction nucleotides: 5. Germline CDR1 and CDR2: SEHNR and FQNEAQ (reference sequence). The CDR3 runs 16 residues. CDR3 sequence: CASSLDRGVPNEKLFF. CDR3 sequence (DNA): TGTGCCAGCAGCTTAGACAGGGGAGTACCTAATGAAAAACTGTTTTTT. The variable domain in full, with the rest retrieved from reference TRBV7-9 and TRBJ1-4, is DTGVSQNPRHKITKRGQNVTFRCDPISEHNRLYWYRQTLGQGPEFLTYFQNEAQLEKSRLLSDRFSAERPKGSFSTLEIQRTEQGDSAMYLCASSLDRGVPNEKLFFGSGTQLSVL.

This chain links TRBV4-1 with TRBJ2-2; unclear D gene. Germline lookup yields CDR1 MGHRA and CDR2 YSYEKL. V was clipped by 1 base and J by 3 bases, with 6 bases between them. This CDR3 is built from 14 residues. The DNA for the CDR3 is TGCGCCAGCAGCCAAGTAACAGACACCGGGGAGCTGTTTTTT. The encoded protein is CASSQVTDTGELFF.

This rearrangement joins TRBV7-9 to TRBJ2-1; TRBD1 aligns across 9 bases. The CDR3 loop spans 16 amino acids. V lost 2 bases, J lost 4 bases, and 6 bases stayed unmatched. CDR1 SEHNR and CDR2 FQNEAQ come from the germline V gene (reference sequence). DNA for the CDR3: TGTGCCAGCAGCTTATGGGCGGGACAGGGTTACAATGAGCAGTTCTTC. This codes for CASSLWAGQGYNEQFF.

The chain uses TRBV2 and TRBJ1-1; D not resolved. Germline lookup yields CDR1 SNHLY and CDR2 FYNNEI. This CDR3 has 13 amino acids. V lost 8 bases, J lost 3 bases, and 13 bases lay in between. CDR3 protein: CASLSERDTEAFF. CDR3 nucleotide sequence: TGTGCCAGCCTATCCGAGAGGGACACTGAAGCTTTCTTT.

The chain links TRBV15 to TRBJ2-5, with a weak D call TRBD2 (6 bases). Germline V gene sequence: CDR1 LNHNV, CDR2 YYDKDF (reference sequence). Trimming took 1 base from V and 7 from J, leaving 25 bases between them. The length of the CDR3 is 18 residues. CDR3 amino acids: CATSRVKGLVYGLGTQYF. The CDR3 coding sequence is TGTGCCACCAGCAGAGTTAAGGGACTCGTTTATGGCTTGGGGACCCAGTACTTC. The complete variable domain, with remaining parts taken from reference TRBV15 and TRBJ2-5, reads DAMVIQNPRYQVTQFGKPVTLSCSQTLNHNVMYWYQQKSSQAPKLLFHYYDKDFNNEADTPDNFQSRRPNTSFCFLDIRSPGLGDTAMYLCATSRVKGLVYGLGTQYFGPGTRLLVL.

The chain joins TRBV7-6 to TRBJ2-5, with D maybe TRBD1 (5 bases). V was cut by 10 bases and J by 3 bases, with 15 bases left in between. CDR1 is SGHVS, CDR2 FNYEAQ, per germline. CDR3 length: 13 amino acids. CDR3 sequence reads: CATAPGQEETQYF. For the CDR3, the DNA is TGTGCCACTGCCCCCGGACAAGAAGAGACCCAGTACTTC. Using reference TRBV7-6 and TRBJ2-5 for the parts outside the CDR3, the full variable domain is GAGVSQSPRYKVTKRGQDVALRCDPISGHVSLYWYRQALGQGPEFLTYFNYEAQQDKSGLPNDRFSAERPEGSISTLTIQRTEQRDSAMYRCATAPGQEETQYFGPGTRLLVL.

The rearrangement uses TRBV6-5 and TRBJ1-1; a weak D match, TRBD1 (6 bases). The germline V gene encodes CDR1 MNHEY and CDR2 SVGAGI. There are 16 residues in the CDR3. Trimming took 0 bases from V and 0 from J, leaving 11 bases between them. The CDR3 protein is CASSYSAGALNTEAFF. CDR3 DNA: TGTGCCAGCAGTTACTCGGCGGGGGCTTTGAACACTGAAGCTTTCTTT.

This clone was recorded once. V usage is TRBV5-1 and J usage is TRBJ1-1, with no clear D. This CDR3 is 13 amino acids long. Trimming stripped 2 bases from V and 1 base from J, with 6 bases between. Germline CDR1 and CDR2: SGHRS and YFSETQ. The DNA of the CDR3 is TGCGCCAGCAGCTTTACTTGGAACACTGAAGCTTTCTTT. Protein sequence: CASSFTWNTEAFF.

The V and J genes are TRBV11-3 and TRBJ1-1; 7 bases align to TRBD1. Germline V gene sequence: CDR1 SGHNT, CDR2 YENEEA. The J segment lost 4 bases and the V segment lost 1 base, leaving 9 bases of the junction unmatched. The CDR3 contains 16 residues. DNA of the CDR3: TGTGCCAGCAGCTTAGGACCCGGACAGGCGGGCACTGAAGCTTTCTTT. Translating it yields CASSLGPGQAGTEAFF.